Following are 2 T cell receptor beta chains from one sample sequenced in a study of monozygotic twins with inflammatory bowel disease. TCRdb re-called the 5' RACE reads and catalogs CDR3 proteins one per entry, DNA excluded. The table counts around 100,000 distinct CDR3 sequences; about 2% lies in the top ten. Sequenced sample: blood. All receptors derive from a human donor with ulcerative colitis or Crohn's disease, or a healthy co-twin of an affected twin (not recorded which).

The chain employs TRBV11-3 and TRBJ2-1; TCRdb calls TRBD1, which cannot be checked without DNA. This CDR3 has 15 amino acids. Germline assignment: CDR1 SGHNT and CDR2 YENEEA. This CDR3 reads CASSRRTGQGNEQFF.

V and J are TRBV18 and TRBJ1-1. Germline V CDR1 and CDR2: KGHSH, LQKENI. The CDR3 consists of 12 residues. The CDR3: CASSPRNTEAFF.